The 23 T cell receptor beta chains in this list originate from one sample, sequenced in a study of PD-1 blockade in classical Hodgkin lymphoma. Measured with immunoSEQ multiplex PCR; TCRdb has only the in-frame clones, and not every one. Of tens of thousands of clones in the sample, approximately 80% were seen once. All patients relapsed after autologous stem cell transplantation, and brentuximab vedotin exposure varied. The sample was peripheral blood mononuclear cells (PBMCs), taken at baseline. Receptors originate from a human donor with classical Hodgkin lymphoma.

V is TRBV18 and J is TRBJ2-1; 9 nucleotides align to TRBD1. Germline trimming cut 2 bases from V and 4 bases from J; bases unmatched to any gene: 3. CDR3 size: 15 residues. Germline CDR1 is KGHSH and CDR2 is LQKENI. CDR3 DNA sequence: TGTGCCAGCTCACCAAGGGGACAGGGTTACAATGAGCAGTTCTTC. It encodes CASSPRGQGYNEQFF.

The chain uses TRBV30 and TRBJ2-3; D is possibly TRBD1 or TRBD2 (6 bases each). V lost 3 bases and J 1 base, leaving 14 bases between the germline ends. CDR3 size: 15 residues. Germline loops: CDR1 GTSNPN, CDR2 SVGIG (reference sequence). In DNA, the CDR3 is TGTGCCTGGAGGCTCGGAGGGGGTGGCACAGATACGCAGTATTTT. Translated: CAWRLGGGGTDTQYF.

This chain uses TRBV6-1 with TRBJ2-5; no clear D. Looked up from germline, CDR1 is MNHNS and CDR2 is SASEGT. The CDR3 consists of 10 residues. V was trimmed by 4 bases and J by 5 bases, leaving 2 bases between them. CDR3 DNA: TGTGCCAGCAGTGTTGAGACCCAGTACTTC. As protein: CASSVETQYF.

The sample holds a few counts of this clone. The rearrangement joins TRBV7-2 to TRBJ2-7, with D uncertain. V was trimmed by 2 bases and J by 6 bases, leaving 17 bases between them. Germline V gene data show CDR1 as SGHTA and CDR2 as FQGNSA. The CDR3 sequence is 15 residues long. The CDR3 sequence: CASSLYSARGSEQYF. The CDR3 DNA sequence: TGTGCCAGCAGCTTATATTCCGCGCGTGGGTCCGAGCAGTACTTC.

V gene TRBV6-6 combines with J gene TRBJ2-7; unclear D gene. This CDR3 comprises 11 residues. Germline-derived CDR1 and CDR2 are MNHNY and SVGAGI (reference sequence). V was pared by 2 bases and J by 7 bases, with 6 bases between. The CDR3 loop is CASSYVGEQYF. CDR3 nucleotide sequence: TGTGCCAGCAGTTACGTGGGGGAGCAGTACTTC.

The V call is TRBV30, the J call TRBJ2-1, with TRBD2 identical over 7 bases. With 4 bases clipped from V and 7 bases from J, the junction kept 13 bases outside the gene matches. The CDR3 consists of 15 residues. Germline V lookup: CDR1 GTSNPN, CDR2 SVGIG (reference sequence). CDR3 residues: CAWTTVMGGSNEQFF. The CDR3 nucleotides read TGTGCCTGGACCACTGTAATGGGCGGGAGTAATGAGCAGTTCTTC.

The genes are TRBV27 and TRBJ2-7; tentative D call: TRBD1 (6 bases). Deletions cut 3 bases from V and 0 bases from J, with 24 bases between. The CDR3 extends over 19 amino acids. Germline V gives CDR1 MNHEY, CDR2 SMNVEV (reference sequence). This chain's CDR3 is CASSFLTANPGHHSYEQYF. CDR3 nucleotides: TGTGCCAGCAGTTTCTTAACTGCTAACCCGGGACACCACTCCTACGAGCAGTACTTC.

This sequence joins TRBV30 and TRBJ1-5, with 9 nucleotides matching TRBD1. Trimming took 2 bases from V and 6 from J; bases not matched to a gene: 8. Per the germline V gene, CDR1 is GTSNPN and CDR2 is SVGIG (reference sequence). This CDR3 has 15 amino acids. CDR3 protein: CAWSPPDRGGQPQHF. CDR3 bases: TGTGCCTGGAGTCCCCCCGACAGGGGGGGTCAGCCCCAGCATTTT.

V usage is TRBV5-1 and J usage is TRBJ2-1; tentative D call: TRBD2 (6 bases). This CDR3 is 16 amino acids long. Germline loops: CDR1 SGHRS, CDR2 YFSETQ. V lost 0 bases, J lost 6 bases, and 16 bases lay in between. The CDR3 DNA reads TGCGCCAGCAGCTTGGCCGGGGGACGGACTGTCAATGAGCAGTTCTTC. This translates into CASSLAGGRTVNEQFF.

The chain has TRBV14 and TRBJ2-1; unclear D gene. The germline V and J ends were trimmed by 1 base and 5 bases, with 12 bases remaining between them. Looked up from germline, CDR1 is SGHDN and CDR2 is FVKESK. The CDR3 length is 15 residues. The CDR3 DNA sequence: TGTGCCAGCAGCCAAGTCAGTAGAGAAGACAATGAGCAGTTCTTC. Translating it yields CASSQVSREDNEQFF.

V and J are TRBV28 and TRBJ2-7; 10 nucleotides match TRBD1. The CDR3 contains 13 residues. Germline CDR1 is MDHEN and CDR2 is SYDVKM. With V trimmed by 9 bases and J by 2 bases, 4 bases remained unmatched. The CDR3 DNA follows: TGTGCCAGTACAGGACAGGGGGCCTACGAGCAGTACTTC. Its protein product is CASTGQGAYEQYF.

The chain couples TRBV18 to TRBJ1-3, with D uncertain. V lost 0 bases to trimming and J lost 3 bases, with 9 bases between them. The CDR3 length is 15 residues. The V gene's germline CDR1 is KGHSH and CDR2 LQKENI. The CDR3 nucleotides are TGTGCCAGCTCACCACCGGAAAGAGGTGGAAACACCATATATTTT. It encodes CASSPPERGGNTIYF.

This clone has more than one count but fewer than ten. The CDR3 DNA reads as TGTGCCAGCAGTCTTGGACTAGCGGGAGCTTTTCCCTACGAGCAGTACTTC. Translated: CASSLGLAGAFPYEQYF. The genes are TRBV28 and TRBJ2-7, with 13 bases lining up with TRBD2. The CDR3 sequence is 17 residues long. The ends lost 5 bases at V and 2 bases at J; junction bases unmatched: 9. Per the germline V gene, CDR1 is MDHEN and CDR2 is SYDVKM.

V and J are TRBV7-9 and TRBJ2-7; TRBD2 aligns across 9 bases. This CDR3 spans 15 amino acids. V was clipped by 3 bases and J by 4 bases; unmatched bases: 7. CDR1 is SEHNR and CDR2 is FQNEAQ in the germline V gene (reference sequence). For the CDR3, the DNA is TGTGCCAGCAGCTTGTTTCCTAGCGGGATGTACGAGCAGTACTTC. This codes for CASSLFPSGMYEQYF.

The J gene is TRBJ1-4, the V gene TRBV7-9; TRBD1 might be the D (5 bases). The germline V gene encodes CDR1 SEHNR and CDR2 FQNEAQ (reference sequence). This CDR3 has 15 residues. Trimming took 1 base from V and 3 from J, leaving 9 bases between them. Written as DNA, the CDR3 is TGTGCCAGCAGCTTAGGGCAGGGTTCTAATGAAAAACTGTTTTTT. Translation: CASSLGQGSNEKLFF.

The chain couples TRBV20-1 to TRBJ2-7; D ambiguous. Trimming shortened V by 4 bases and J by 3 bases, and 7 bases separated the two germline ends. The CDR3 consists of 11 residues. Germline CDR1 reads DFQATT; CDR2 reads SNEGSKA (reference sequence). CDR3: CSANRVYEQYF. The CDR3 DNA reads as TGCAGTGCTAATCGGGTCTACGAGCAGTACTTC.

This chain uses TRBV18 with TRBJ1-5, with 8 positions matching TRBD1. V lost 2 bases and J lost 2; bases outside the gene matches: 14. The CDR3 loop spans 19 amino acids. The V gene's germline CDR1 is KGHSH and CDR2 LQKENI. The CDR3 region is CASSPETGVPRYGNQPQHF. In nucleotides, the CDR3 is TGTGCCAGCTCACCAGAGACAGGGGTACCCAGGTATGGCAATCAGCCCCAGCATTTT.

The chain recombines TRBV27 with TRBJ1-3, with D perhaps TRBD1 (5 bases). Germline V gene data show CDR1 as MNHEY and CDR2 as SMNVEV (reference sequence). This CDR3 spans 14 amino acids. V shed 6 bases and J shed 0 bases, with 9 bases lying between them. The CDR3 region has the DNA TGTGCCAGCAGAGCAGGGACCTCTGGAAACACCATATATTTT. Its protein is CASRAGTSGNTIYF.

V gene TRBV2 combines with J gene TRBJ2-7; tentative D call: TRBD1 (6 bases). V was trimmed by 7 bases and J by 1 base, leaving 11 bases between them. The CDR3 has 13 residues. Looked up from germline, CDR1 is SNHLY and CDR2 is FYNNEI. The CDR3 bases are TGTGCCAGCACCCGACAGGATTCCTACGAGCAGTACTTC. Translating gives CASTRQDSYEQYF.

This rearrangement joins TRBV5-1 to TRBJ1-6; D gene ambiguous. Trimming removed 4 bases at V and 7 bases at J, with 15 bases between. The CDR3 has 15 residues. Germline V gives CDR1 SGHRS, CDR2 YFSETQ. The CDR3 sequence is CASSGPLESNSPLHF. The DNA of the CDR3 is TGCGCCAGCAGCGGGCCACTGGAGTCAAATTCACCCCTCCACTTT.

The chain employs TRBV14 and TRBJ2-7; D not resolved. V was shortened by 3 bases and J by 3 bases, with 18 bases between the two germline ends. This CDR3 spans 16 amino acids. Germline CDR1 reads SGHDN; CDR2 reads FVKESK. CDR3 sequence reads: CASSQLSGPLYYEQYF. The CDR3 DNA is TGTGCCAGCAGCCAGCTTTCAGGACCCCTATACTACGAGCAGTACTTC.

The V and J genes are TRBV30 and TRBJ1-4; TRBD1 matches 9 bases. This CDR3 comprises 15 residues. Germline trimming cut 2 bases from V and 2 bases from J; bases unmatched to any gene: 3. Germline V gene sequence: CDR1 GTSNPN, CDR2 SVGIG (reference sequence). CDR3 in amino acids: CAWSPGTGTNEKLFF. CDR3 coding DNA: TGTGCCTGGAGTCCAGGGACAGGGACTAATGAAAAACTGTTTTTT.

V and J are TRBV28 and TRBJ1-5, with D unresolved. CDR1 and CDR2 (germline): MDHEN, SYDVKM. Trimming shortened V by 3 bases and J by 7 bases, and 28 bases separated the two germline ends. CDR3 size: 19 residues. The CDR3 protein is CASSFGAQRVGPSGQPQHF. For the CDR3, the DNA is TGTGCCAGCAGTTTTGGTGCCCAACGCGTAGGGCCCTCGGGACAGCCCCAGCATTTT.